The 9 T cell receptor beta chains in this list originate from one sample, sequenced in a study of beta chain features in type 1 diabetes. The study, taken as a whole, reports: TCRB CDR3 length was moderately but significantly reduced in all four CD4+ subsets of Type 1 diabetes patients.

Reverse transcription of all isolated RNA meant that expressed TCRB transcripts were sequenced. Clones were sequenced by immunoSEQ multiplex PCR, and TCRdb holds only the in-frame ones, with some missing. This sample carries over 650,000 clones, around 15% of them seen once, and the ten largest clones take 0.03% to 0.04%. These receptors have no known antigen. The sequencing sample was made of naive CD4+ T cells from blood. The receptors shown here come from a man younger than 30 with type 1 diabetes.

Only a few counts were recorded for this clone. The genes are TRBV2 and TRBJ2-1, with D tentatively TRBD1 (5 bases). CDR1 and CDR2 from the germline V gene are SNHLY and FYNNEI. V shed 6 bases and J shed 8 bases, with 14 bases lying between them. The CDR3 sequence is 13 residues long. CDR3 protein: CASRRTFLDEQFF. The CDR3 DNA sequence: TGTGCCAGCAGAAGGACATTCCTAGATGAGCAGTTCTTC.

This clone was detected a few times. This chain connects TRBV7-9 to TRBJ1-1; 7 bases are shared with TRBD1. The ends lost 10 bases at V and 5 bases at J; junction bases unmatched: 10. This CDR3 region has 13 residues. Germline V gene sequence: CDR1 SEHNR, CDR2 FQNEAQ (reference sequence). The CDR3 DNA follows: TGTGCCAACGAGGGACAGAGGGTAACTGAAGCTTTCTTT. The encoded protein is CANEGQRVTEAFF.

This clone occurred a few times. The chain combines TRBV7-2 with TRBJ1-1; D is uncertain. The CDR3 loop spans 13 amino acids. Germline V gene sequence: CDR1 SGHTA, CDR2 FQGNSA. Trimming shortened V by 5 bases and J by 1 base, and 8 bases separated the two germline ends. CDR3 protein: CASSPRPNTEAFF. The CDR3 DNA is TGTGCCAGCAGCCCCCGCCCGAACACTGAAGCTTTCTTT. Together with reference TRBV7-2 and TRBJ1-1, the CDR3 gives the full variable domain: GAGVSQSPSNKVTEKGKDVELRCDPISGHTALYWYRQSLGQGLEFLIYFQGNSAPDKSGLPSDRFSAERTGGSVSTLTIQRTQQEDSAVYLCASSPRPNTEAFFGQGTRLTVV.

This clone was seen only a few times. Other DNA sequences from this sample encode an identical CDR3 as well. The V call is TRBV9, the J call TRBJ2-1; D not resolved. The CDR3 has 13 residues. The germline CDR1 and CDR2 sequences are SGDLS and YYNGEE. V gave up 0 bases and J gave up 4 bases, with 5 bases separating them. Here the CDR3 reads CASSVEGYNEQFF. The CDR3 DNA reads TGTGCCAGCAGCGTAGAGGGATACAATGAGCAGTTCTTC.

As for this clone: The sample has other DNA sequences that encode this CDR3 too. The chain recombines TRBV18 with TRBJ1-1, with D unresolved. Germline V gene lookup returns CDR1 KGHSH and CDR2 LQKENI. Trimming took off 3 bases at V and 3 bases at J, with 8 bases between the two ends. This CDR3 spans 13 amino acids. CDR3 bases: TGTGCCAGCTCACCTGGGGAGGACACTGAAGCTTTCTTT. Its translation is CASSPGEDTEAFF. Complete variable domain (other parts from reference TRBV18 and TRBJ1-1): NAGVMQNPRHLVRRRGQEARLRCSPMKGHSHVYWYRQLPEEGLKFMVYLQKENIIDESGMPKERFSAEFPKEGPSILRIQQVVRGDSAAYFCASSPGEDTEAFFGQGTRLTVV.

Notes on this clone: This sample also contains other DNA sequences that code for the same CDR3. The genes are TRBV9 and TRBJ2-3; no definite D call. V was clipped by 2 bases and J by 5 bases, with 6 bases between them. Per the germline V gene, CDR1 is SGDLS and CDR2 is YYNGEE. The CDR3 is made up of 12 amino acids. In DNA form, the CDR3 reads TGTGCCAGCAGCGTCAGTGAAGATACGCAGTATTTT. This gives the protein CASSVSEDTQYF.

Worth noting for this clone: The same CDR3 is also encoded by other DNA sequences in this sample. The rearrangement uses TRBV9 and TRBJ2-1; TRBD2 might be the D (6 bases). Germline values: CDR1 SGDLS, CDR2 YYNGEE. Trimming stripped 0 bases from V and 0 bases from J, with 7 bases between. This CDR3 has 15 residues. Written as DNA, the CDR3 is TGTGCCAGCAGCGTAGTCGGGAGCTCCTACAATGAGCAGTTCTTC. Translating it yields CASSVVGSSYNEQFF.

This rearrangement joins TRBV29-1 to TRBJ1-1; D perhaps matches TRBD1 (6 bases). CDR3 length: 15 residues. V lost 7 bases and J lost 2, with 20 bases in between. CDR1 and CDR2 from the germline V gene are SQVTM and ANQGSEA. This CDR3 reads CSATPGTKVNTEAFF. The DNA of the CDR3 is TGCAGCGCTACCCCCGGGACAAAGGTAAACACTGAAGCTTTCTTT. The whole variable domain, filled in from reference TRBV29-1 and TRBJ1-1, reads SAVISQKPSRDICQRGTSLTIQCQVDSQVTMMFWYRQQPGQSLTLIATANQGSEATYESGFVIDKFPISRPNLTFSTLTVSNMSPEDSSIYLCSATPGTKVNTEAFFGQGTRLTVV.

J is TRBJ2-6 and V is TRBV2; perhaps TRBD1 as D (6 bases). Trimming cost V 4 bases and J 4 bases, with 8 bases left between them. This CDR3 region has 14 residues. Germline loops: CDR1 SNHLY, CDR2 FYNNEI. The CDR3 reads CASSVGAGANVLTF. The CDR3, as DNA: TGTGCCAGCAGTGTGGGGGCCGGGGCCAACGTCCTGACTTTC. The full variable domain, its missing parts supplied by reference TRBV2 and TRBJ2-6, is EPEVTQTPSHQVTQMGQEVILRCVPISNHLYFYWYRQILGQKVEFLVSFYNNEISEKSEIFDDQFSVERPDGSNFTLKIRSTKLEDSAMYFCASSVGAGANVLTFGAGSRLTVL.